This is a list of T cell receptor beta chains from one sample in a study of blood T cell repertoires in COVID-19. Produced via immunoSEQ multiplex PCR; TCRdb's table is partial and in-frame only. The data hold some 100,000 clones, with roughly 92% observed a single time. Sequencing used peripheral blood. Receptors originate from a man in his 70s with acute or convalescent COVID-19. CDR3s include the opening cysteine and the closing phenylalanine or tryptophan. Each record gives: V gene, clone size, J gene, D gene, CDR3 protein, CDR3 DNA. D genes are given only for firm matches. Size tells how often a clone was seen (once, few, many) or the class of an expanded clone, and some rows leave it out.

TRBV11-2	.	TRBJ1-1	.	CASSPRGEFSEAFF	TGTGCCAGCAGCCCCCGAGGAGAGTTTTCTGAAGCTTTCTTT
TRBV4-2	.	TRBJ1-2	.	CASSQAGQPYGYTF	TGTGCCAGCAGCCAAGCCGGACAGCCCTATGGCTACACCTTC
TRBV19	.	TRBJ1-4	.	CASSLRQTFNEKLFF	TGTGCCAGTAGTCTGAGACAGACTTTTAATGAAAAACTGTTTTTT
TRBV5-5	.	TRBJ2-7	.	CASSAGTFEQYF	TGTGCCAGCAGCGCCGGGACTTTCGAGCAGTACTTC
TRBV12-3/TRBV12-4	.	TRBJ1-2	.	CASTGQGRYGYTF	TGTGCCAGCACGGGCCAGGGTCGCTATGGCTACACCTTC
TRBV4-1	.	TRBJ2-1	.	CASSQESRGDYNEQFF	TGCGCCAGCAGCCAAGAATCTCGGGGAGATTACAATGAGCAGTTCTTC
TRBV19	.	TRBJ1-6	TRBD1	CASSARQGPIDSPLHF	TGTGCCAGTAGTGCCCGACAGGGGCCGATTGACTCACCCCTCCACTTT
TRBV2	.	TRBJ2-4	TRBD1	CASNRQGDIQYF	TGTGCCAGCAATAGACAGGGAGACATTCAGTACTTC
TRBV5-4	medium-sized	TRBJ2-2	.	CASSPSTGELFF	TGTGCCAGCAGCCCTTCCACCGGGGAGCTGTTTTTT
TRBV6-6	.	TRBJ1-1	.	CASSRGMEAFF	TGTGCCAGCAGCCGGGGGATGGAAGCTTTCTTT
TRBV11-3	.	TRBJ2-1	TRBD2	CASSLEGLAGEGQFF	TGTGCCAGCAGCTTAGAGGGACTAGCGGGGGAGGGGCAGTTCTTC
TRBV5-1	.	TRBJ2-7	.	CASSLDPSSYEQYF	TGCGCCAGCAGCTTGGACCCCAGTTCCTACGAGCAGTACTTC
TRBV29-1	.	TRBJ1-5	.	CSVSQGGKPQHF	TGCAGCGTTTCCCAGGGAGGAAAGCCCCAGCATTTT
TRBV12-5	.	TRBJ2-5	TRBD2	CASALAGALAGGQETQYF	TGTGCTAGTGCCCTCGCGGGGGCCCTAGCGGGGGGGCAAGAGACCCAGTACTTC
TRBV5-1	once	TRBJ2-7	.	CASSQGVTYEQYF	TGCGCCAGCAGCCAAGGGGTTACCTACGAGCAGTACTTC
TRBV7-8	.	TRBJ2-7	.	CASSLGWQGKNYEQYF	TGTGCCAGCAGCTTAGGGTGGCAGGGTAAGAACTACGAGCAGTACTTC